The clone carrying this TCR beta chain has only one observation. Its specificity is unknown. The CDR3 loop spans 13 amino acids. Trimming pared 3 bases from V and 8 bases from J, leaving 13 bases between. The germline V gene encodes CDR1 MNHEY and CDR2 SMNVEV (reference sequence). The sample belongs to a study of T cell responses to AZD1222 COVID-19 vaccine. General study points: Seropositive at baseline were only a handful of AZD1222 recipients.

Sequenced by immunoSEQ multiplex PCR; TCRdb stores in-frame clones only, minus some. The table has around 180,000 clones, around 90% seen once. The study pooled second doses at about 4 or about 12 weeks. This sequence was found in an adult who received the AZD1222 COVID-19 vaccine. The gene calls are TRBV27 and TRBJ1-2; tentative D call: TRBD1 (6 bases). Here the sequenced sample was peripheral blood, taken 28 days after the second AZD1222 dose. In nucleotides, the CDR3 is TGTGCCAGCAGTTTTTGGGGGGCTTTGGGCTACACCTTC. Translating it yields CASSFWGALGYTF.